A single T cell receptor (beta chain) is shown here with its context. Germline CDR1 reads MNHEY; CDR2 reads SMNVEV (reference sequence). The CDR3 has 16 residues. After removal of 5 bases from V and 4 bases from J, the junction contained 7 bases not matched to a gene. The data originate from a study of blood T cell repertoires in COVID-19. Study summary: Acute-phase and convalescent COVID-19 samples originated in the United States, Italy and Spain. T cells, B-cell-depleted T cells, or PBMCs provided the cDNA or gDNA that served as material.

A Seattle source enrolled patients during active infection and followed them longitudinally. Authors' data handling: Nucleated cell counts were estimated from reference gene primer amplification. The repertoire was sequenced with immunoSEQ multiplex PCR; TCRdb's copy has only in-frame clones and lacks some. The D gene and trimming were derived from the DNA, and the V and J assignments and clone size from that table. The sample shows some 500,000 clones, less than 90% of them seen only once. This sequence joins TRBV27 and TRBJ2-1, with 11 nucleotides matching TRBD2. The sample consisted of peripheral blood. This receptor was obtained from a woman in her 50s with COVID-19, enrolled during active disease. CDR3: CASSHIAGGVYNEQFF. The DNA for the CDR3 is TGTGCCAGCAGTCACATAGCGGGGGGGGTATACAATGAGCAGTTCTTC.